The next 5 T cell receptor beta chains were all read from a single sample in a study of CD8 T cell repertoires and HIV-1 epitope variants. These receptors' antigens are unknown. TCRdb keeps only in-frame clones here, not all; method: immunoSEQ multiplex PCR. This sample has over 6,500 clones, with around 64% found just once. The specimen was cultured CD8+ T cells derived from PBMCs. The origin of the receptors is a male donor with HIV.

The J gene is TRBJ2-3, the V gene TRBV2; perhaps TRBD2 as D (7 bases). The CDR3 sequence is 15 residues long. Between the trimmed V and J ends, which lost 8 bases and 3 bases, there was a span of 18 bases. Germline CDR1 is SNHLY and CDR2 is FYNNEI. As DNA, the CDR3 is TGTGCCAGCCGAATGGGAGGGGGTTGGACAGATACGCAGTATTTT. Its protein product is CASRMGGGWTDTQYF.

This clone has just a few counts. This same CDR3 is encoded by further DNA sequences in the sample. The genes are TRBV19 and TRBJ2-1; D is perhaps TRBD1 (5 bases). The CDR3 is made up of 13 amino acids. Germline values: CDR1 LNHDA, CDR2 SQIVND (reference sequence). V lost 6 bases and J 1 base, leaving 7 bases between the germline ends. CDR3 bases: TGTGCCAGTAGAAGGGGATCCTACAATGAGCAGTTCTTC. Its protein product is CASRRGSYNEQFF.

This clone ranks as medium-sized. The chain joins TRBV4-3 to TRBJ1-2; D call uncertain. The CDR3 length is 16 residues. Looked up from germline, CDR1 is LGHNA and CDR2 is YSLEER. Trimming removed 0 bases from V and 3 bases from J, with 14 bases in between. CDR3 amino acids: CASSQDPPDLDYGYTF. The CDR3 DNA follows: TGCGCCAGCAGCCAAGATCCCCCAGACTTGGACTATGGCTACACCTTC.

This clone was picked up a small number of times. This sequence joins TRBV6-5 and TRBJ2-1; 10 bases match TRBD2. The germline V gene encodes CDR1 MNHEY and CDR2 SVGAGI. J lost 5 bases, V lost 0 bases, and 4 bases had no gene match. The CDR3 loop spans 16 amino acids. The CDR3 DNA follows: TGTGCCAGCAGTTACTCGCCTAGCGGGGGACACAATGAGCAGTTCTTC. Its protein product is CASSYSPSGGHNEQFF.

This sequence joins TRBV9 and TRBJ2-3; no clear D. Germline assignment: CDR1 SGDLS and CDR2 YYNGEE. This CDR3 has 15 amino acids. V shed 0 bases and J shed 0 bases, with 8 bases lying between them. This CDR3 reads CASSVAPGSTDTQYF. DNA for the CDR3: TGTGCCAGCAGCGTAGCCCCTGGTAGCACAGATACGCAGTATTTT.